This TCR beta chain was retrieved from a study of beta chain features in type 1 diabetes. Regarding the study as a whole: For type 1 diabetes patients, VDJ junctions showed fewer insertions and more deletions. Naive, central memory and regulatory TCRB repertoires appeared more similar among patients than healthy donors. Researchers report that Type 1 diabetes patients had moderately but significantly shorter TCRB CDR3s across all four CD4+ subsets.

In its sample, this clone was seen a few times. The target antigen is unknown. The isolated RNA, all of it, was reverse transcribed, so expressed TCRB transcripts were what got sequenced. The data were produced by immunoSEQ multiplex PCR, yet TCRdb's version contains in-frame clones alone and is incomplete. The table has under 150,000 clones, around 9% seen once. The CDR3 contains 14 residues. Trimming at V came to 6 bases and at J to 6 bases, leaving 5 bases not matched to a gene. CDR1 ENHRY and CDR2 SYGVKD come from the germline V gene. The sequencing sample was made of central memory CD4+ T cells from blood. This TCR came from a man aged 30-40 years with type 1 diabetes. J is TRBJ1-5 and V is TRBV10-3, with TRBD1 matching 10 bases. The CDR3 reads CAISRDRGVQPQHF. The CDR3 DNA reads as TGTGCCATCAGCCGGGACAGGGGAGTTCAGCCCCAGCATTTT.